The subject of this entry is one TCR beta chain. Its antigen is still unknown. Clones were read by immunoSEQ multiplex PCR, and TCRdb kept only the in-frame ones, dropping some. The table shows approximately 2,300,000 clones, with around 90% occurring only once. Researchers partitioned CD4+ cells into CD45RA+ naive and CD45RA-negative memory subsets. This specimen comes from a study of shared clonotypes between healthy human individuals. Regarding the study as a whole: Limitation of the genetic and exposure-history diversity represented came from the few donors.

This receptor was taken from a man aged 18 to 30 in good health. Some clones in this sample may be carry-over from other donors' samples. The sequenced sample was naive CD4+ T cells from PBMCs. The subset is: CD45RA+ positively selected.

The CDR3 DNA reads as TGTGCCAGCAGCTTACTTCCCCGTCGGCTTACTACCGGGGAGCTGTTTTTT. It codes for CASSLLPRRLTTGELFF. The V and J genes are TRBV7-3 and TRBJ2-2, with unresolved D. This CDR3 has 17 residues. V was pared by 2 bases and J by 5 bases, with 18 bases between. Germline V CDR1 and CDR2: SGHTA, FQGTGA.